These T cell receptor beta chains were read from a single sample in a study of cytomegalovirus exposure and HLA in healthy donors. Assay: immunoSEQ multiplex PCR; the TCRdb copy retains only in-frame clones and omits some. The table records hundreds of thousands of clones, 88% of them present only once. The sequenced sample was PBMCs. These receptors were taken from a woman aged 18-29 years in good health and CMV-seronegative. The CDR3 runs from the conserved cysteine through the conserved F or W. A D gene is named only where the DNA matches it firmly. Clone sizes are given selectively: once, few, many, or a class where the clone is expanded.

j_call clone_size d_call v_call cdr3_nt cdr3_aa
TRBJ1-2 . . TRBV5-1 TGCGCCAGCAGACCCGACGGGGAATATGGCTACACCTTC CASRPDGEYGYTF
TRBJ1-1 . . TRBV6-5 TGTGCCAGCAGAAACCCAGGGTTATCAGCTGAAGCTTTCTTT CASRNPGLSAEAFF
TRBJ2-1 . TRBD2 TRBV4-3 TGCGCCAGCAGCCTCATAGCTGGACTAGGAGACAATGAGCAGTTCTTC CASSLIAGLGDNEQFF
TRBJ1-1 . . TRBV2 TGTGCCAGCAGTCGAACCTTAGCTGTAGGGCGGGTCACTGAAGCTTTCTTT CASSRTLAVGRVTEAFF
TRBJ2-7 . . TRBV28 TGTGCCAGCAGCCCCGCGGGGTACGAGCAGTACTTC CASSPAGYEQYF
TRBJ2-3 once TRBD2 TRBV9 TGTGCCAGCAGCCCCCGGGGGGGCGGGCAGTATTTT CASSPRGGGQYF
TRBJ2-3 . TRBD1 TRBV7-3 TGTGCCAGCAGTCTTCGAAGGACAGGGGGCCTGTATACGCAGTATTTT CASSLRRTGGLYTQYF
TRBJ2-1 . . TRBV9 TGTGCCAGCAGCGAGCCACAACGAACAGGCCCCTACAATGAGCAGTTCTTC CASSEPQRTGPYNEQFF
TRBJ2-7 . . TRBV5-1 TGCGCCAGCAGCTTGGTCTCGGGTTCCTACGAGCAGTACTTC CASSLVSGSYEQYF
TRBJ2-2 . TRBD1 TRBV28 TGTGCCAGCAGGACGGGACAGGGGGTCTTCACCGGGGAGCTGTTTTTT CASRTGQGVFTGELFF
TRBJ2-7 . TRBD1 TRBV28 TGTGCCAGCAGTACCGGACAGGGTGCTTACGAGCAGTACTTC CASSTGQGAYEQYF
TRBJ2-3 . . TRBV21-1 TGTGCCAGCAGCAAAGTTCCTGTAGCAGATACGCAGTATTTT CASSKVPVADTQYF
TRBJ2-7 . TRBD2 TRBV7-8 TGTGCCAGCAGCCCTTTAGCGGGAGTCTACGAGCAGTACTTC CASSPLAGVYEQYF
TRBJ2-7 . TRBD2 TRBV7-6 TGTGCCAGCAGCTTAGGTAGCGGGTTCACCTACGAGCAGTACTTC CASSLGSGFTYEQYF
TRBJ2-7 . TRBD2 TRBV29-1 TGCAGCGTTACGGGACTAGCGGTTTACGAGCAGTACTTC CSVTGLAVYEQYF
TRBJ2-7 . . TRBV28 TGTGCCAGCAGTTTCGGGTCGGACTCAACAATCTCCTACGAGCAGTACTTC CASSFGSDSTISYEQYF
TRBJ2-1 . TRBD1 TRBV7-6 TGTGCCAGCAGCTTAGTCGTGGGACAGGCCTACAATGAGCAGTTCTTC CASSLVVGQAYNEQFF
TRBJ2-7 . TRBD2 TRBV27 TGTGCCAGCAGTCCGGGACTAGCGGCGTACGAGCAGTACTTC CASSPGLAAYEQYF
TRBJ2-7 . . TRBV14 TGTGCCAGCAGCCATAGCTCCGAGCAGTACTTC CASSHSSEQYF
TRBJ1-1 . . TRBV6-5 TGTGCCAGCAGTCAAAGGGCGGGAAACACTGAAGCTTTCTTT CASSQRAGNTEAFF
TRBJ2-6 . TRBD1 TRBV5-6 TGTGCCAGCAGCTCCAGGGGGACTGGGGCCAACGTCCTGACTTTC CASSSRGTGANVLTF
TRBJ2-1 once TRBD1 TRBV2 TGTGCCAGCAGTGTCCGGGACAGCTACAATGAGCAGTTCTTC CASSVRDSYNEQFF
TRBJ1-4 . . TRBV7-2 TGTGCCAGCACCTCTCCCGGGCGGGGGGAAAAACTGTTTTTT CASTSPGRGEKLFF
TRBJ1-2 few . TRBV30 TGTGCCTGGAGTGTACTCGTGACCGGGGACTATGGCTACACCTTC CAWSVLVTGDYGYTF